The 22 T cell receptor beta chains listed next were all sequenced from one sample in a study of shared clonotypes between healthy human individuals. Repertoires were generated with immunoSEQ multiplex PCR, while TCRdb's copy carries only in-frame clones and drops some. The data hold around 2,000,000 clones, with 95% observed a single time. Sample: naive CD4+ T cells sorted from blood. The subset is: CD45RA+ positively selected. The receptors were sampled from a man aged 18-30 years in good health.

The V call is TRBV30, the J call TRBJ2-1, with D hard to call. The CDR3 covers 11 residues. Germline loops: CDR1 GTSNPN, CDR2 SVGIG (reference sequence). V was trimmed by 0 bases and J by 15 bases, leaving 12 bases between them. CDR3 bases: TGTGCCTGGAGTGTACTGGGCCCCGCGTTCTTC. The encoded protein is CAWSVLGPAFF. Full variable domain (remainder filled in from reference TRBV30 and TRBJ2-1): SQTIHQWPATLVQPVGSPLSLECTVEGTSNPNLYWYRQAAGRGLQLLFYSVGIGQISSEVPQNLSASRPQDRQFILSSKKLLLSDSGFYLCAWSVLGPAFFGPGTRLTVL.

This chain links TRBV5-1 with TRBJ2-2, with D unclear. The CDR3 covers 13 residues. V was shortened by 3 bases and J by 5 bases, with 8 bases between the two germline ends. The germline V gene encodes CDR1 SGHRS and CDR2 YFSETQ. The CDR3 spells CASSSVQTGELFF. For the CDR3, the DNA is TGCGCCAGCAGCTCTGTTCAAACCGGGGAGCTGTTTTTT. Filled out from reference TRBV5-1 and TRBJ2-2, the complete variable domain reads KAGVTQTPRYLIKTRGQQVTLSCSPISGHRSVSWYQQTPGQGLQFLFEYFSETQRNKGNFPGRFSGRQFSNSRSEMNVSTLELGDSALYLCASSSVQTGELFFGEGSRLTVL.

As DNA, the CDR3 is TGTGCCAGCAGCTTAACCAGGGTAGAGGCCGAGCAGTACTTC. This gives the protein CASSLTRVEAEQYF. The chain carries TRBV7-9 and TRBJ2-7, with D perhaps TRBD1 (5 bases). Germline CDR1 SEHNR, CDR2 FQNEAQ (reference sequence). Trimming removed 2 bases from V and 6 bases from J, with 14 bases in between. The CDR3 length is 14 residues.

V and J are TRBV6-6 and TRBJ1-1; TRBD1 matches 7 bases. Germline-derived CDR1 and CDR2 are MNHNY and SVGAGI (reference sequence). The length of the CDR3 is 14 residues. The junction had 8 bases not matched to a gene; V was cut back by 6 bases and J by 4 bases. CDR3 nucleotide sequence: TGTGCCAGCAGCTTGACAGGGTCGAGCACTGAAGCTTTCTTT. This codes for CASSLTGSSTEAFF.

On this clone: In the same sample, other DNA sequences code for this CDR3. In nucleotides, the CDR3 is TGTGCCAGCAGCTTAGCGGGTGGAGATACGCAGTATTTT. This encodes CASSLAGGDTQYF. This chain joins TRBV7-2 and TRBJ2-3, with D unresolved. The CDR3 extends over 13 amino acids. CDR1 is SGHTA, CDR2 FQGNSA, per germline. V shed 0 bases and J shed 5 bases, with 6 bases lying between them.

The J gene is TRBJ1-1, the V gene TRBV11-2; tentative D call: TRBD1 (5 bases). Looked up from germline, CDR1 is SGHAT and CDR2 is FQNNGV. V lost 0 bases to trimming and J lost 3 bases, with 11 bases between them. The CDR3 has 15 residues. The CDR3 loop is CASSLDGGVDTEAFF. The CDR3 coding sequence is TGTGCCAGCAGCTTAGATGGGGGGGTGGACACTGAAGCTTTCTTT.

The chain couples TRBV30 to TRBJ2-1; weak D call: TRBD1 (6 bases). This CDR3 region has 13 residues. Germline assignment: CDR1 GTSNPN and CDR2 SVGIG (reference sequence). V was shortened by 6 bases and J by 8 bases, with 17 bases between the two germline ends. Here the CDR3 DNA reads TGTGCCTGTCCGGGACAAGCTTTGGATGAGCAGTTCTTC. It is translated as CACPGQALDEQFF.

The chain carries TRBV10-3 and TRBJ1-5; D is ambiguous. In germline, CDR1 is ENHRY, CDR2 SYGVKD. The CDR3 has 13 amino acids. V lost 3 bases, J lost 6 bases, and 9 bases lay in between. CDR3: CAISDRVFQPQHF. The CDR3 DNA follows: TGTGCCATCAGTGATCGAGTCTTTCAGCCCCAGCATTTT.

The rearrangement uses TRBV6-5 and TRBJ2-5; 9 bases fit TRBD2. There are 13 residues in the CDR3. From germline, CDR1 is MNHEY and CDR2 SVGAGI. V lost 6 bases to trimming and J lost 4 bases; unmatched junction nucleotides: 3. The CDR3 DNA sequence: TGTGCCAGCAGGGGACTAGCCTTAGAGACCCAGTACTTC. This encodes CASRGLALETQYF.

In the case of this clone: Other DNA sequences in the sample encode the same CDR3. The chain employs TRBV11-2 and TRBJ2-5, with D unclear. Germline assignment: CDR1 SGHAT and CDR2 FQNNGV. This CDR3 has 11 amino acids. With 2 bases removed from V and 5 bases from J, the gap between germline ends came to 3 bases. The CDR3 region is CASSLTETQYF. The CDR3 DNA sequence: TGTGCCAGCAGCTTAACGGAGACCCAGTACTTC.

V and J are TRBV9 and TRBJ1-4; weak D call: TRBD1 (5 bases). CDR1 is SGDLS and CDR2 is YYNGEE in the germline V gene. This CDR3 comprises 16 residues. The V and J ends lost 4 bases and 4 bases respectively, with 17 bases between them. The CDR3 DNA is TGTGCCAGCAGCCCAATGGTTGGGGGATTTAATGAAAAACTGTTTTTT. This translates into CASSPMVGGFNEKLFF.

The chain recombines TRBV9 with TRBJ1-3; no clear D gene. V shed 3 bases and J shed 3 bases, with 13 bases lying between them. The CDR3 has 15 amino acids. Germline assignment: CDR1 SGDLS and CDR2 YYNGEE. The CDR3 DNA reads TGTGCCAGCAGCGCGGCCGGGATTAGTGGAAACACCATATATTTT. Amino acids: CASSAAGISGNTIYF.

J is TRBJ2-1 and V is TRBV10-3; tentatively, D is TRBD1 or TRBD2 (5 bases each). The CDR3 extends over 12 amino acids. Germline assignment: CDR1 ENHRY and CDR2 SYGVKD. V lost 8 bases to trimming and J lost 7 bases, with 12 bases between them. This CDR3 reads CAIGDPRNEQFF. The CDR3 coding sequence is TGTGCCATCGGGGACCCTCGAAATGAGCAGTTCTTC.

About this clone itself: A much larger clone sits a single nucleotide away, making a read error possible. This CDR3 is also generated by other DNA sequences in the sample. The V and J genes are TRBV5-5 and TRBJ2-7; D gene ambiguous. V was trimmed by 2 bases and J by 3 bases, leaving 3 bases between them. CDR3 length: 11 residues. Germline values: CDR1 SGHKS, CDR2 YYEKEE (reference sequence). The CDR3 region is CASSFNYEQYF. The CDR3 coding sequence is TGTGCCAGCAGCTTCAACTACGAGCAGTACTTC. Full variable domain (missing parts from reference TRBV5-5 and TRBJ2-7): DAGVTQSPTHLIKTRGQQVTLRCSPISGHKSVSWYQQVLGQGPQFIFQYYEKEERGRGNFPDRFSARQFPNYSSELNVNALLLGDSALYLCASSFNYEQYFGPGTRLTVT.

The rearrangement links TRBV4-1 to TRBJ2-2, with 10 bases matching TRBD1. Germline-derived CDR1 and CDR2 are MGHRA and YSYEKL. With V trimmed by 1 base and J by 7 bases, 9 bases remained unmatched. The CDR3 has 17 residues. The CDR3 bases are TGCGCCAGCAGCCAAGGGGGACAGGGGTCCCCCATCGGGGAGCTGTTTTTT. It yields the protein CASSQGGQGSPIGELFF.

Notes on this clone: At the DNA level, this CDR3 is encoded by other sequences in the same sample as well. V and J are TRBV5-1 and TRBJ2-7; 9 bases are shared with TRBD1. CDR3 length: 13 residues. After removal of 5 bases from V and 5 bases from J, the junction contained 5 bases not matched to a gene. Per the germline V gene, CDR1 is SGHRS and CDR2 is YFSETQ. The DNA for the CDR3 is TGCGCCAGCAGAGGGACAGGGTTCGACGAGCAGTACTTC. Encoded protein: CASRGTGFDEQYF.

The chain recombines TRBV10-3 with TRBJ1-3; 8 bases map to TRBD1. With V trimmed by 3 bases and J by 4 bases, 11 bases remained unmatched. CDR1 ENHRY and CDR2 SYGVKD come from the germline V gene. This CDR3 region has 17 residues. DNA of the CDR3: TGTGCCATCAGTGACCTACTCGGACAGGGAGGCGGAAACACCATATATTTT. Translating gives CAISDLLGQGGGNTIYF.

CDR3 residues: CASSLRWTGQETQYF. DNA of the CDR3: TGTGCCAGCAGCCTACGTTGGACAGGGCAAGAGACCCAGTACTTC. The genes are TRBV11-2 and TRBJ2-5; TRBD1 matches 8 bases. The V gene end was trimmed by 5 bases and the J gene end by 2 bases; junction bases not matched to a gene: 7. This CDR3 has 15 residues. CDR1 and CDR2 (germline): SGHAT, FQNNGV.

V is TRBV6-6 and J is TRBJ2-7; 9 nucleotides agree with TRBD2. Germline CDR1 is MNHNY and CDR2 is SVGAGI (reference sequence). CDR3 size: 14 residues. Losses at the gene ends were 6 bases for V and 6 bases for J; bases not matched to a gene: 9. The DNA of the CDR3 is TGTGCCAGCAGGTTGGCGGGGGGGCCTGGCGAGCAGTACTTC. Translation gives CASRLAGGPGEQYF.

This sequence joins TRBV10-1 and TRBJ2-1; D tentatively reads TRBD1 or TRBD2 (5 bases each). V gave up 2 bases and J gave up 0 bases, with 20 bases separating them. The CDR3 runs to 19 residues. Germline V gene lookup returns CDR1 WNHNN and CDR2 SYGVQD (reference sequence). CDR3 sequence (DNA): TGCGCCAGCAGTGAGGCGGGCCTGAGGGGCGAAAGCTCCTACAATGAGCAGTTCTTC. This translates into CASSEAGLRGESSYNEQFF.

The CDR3 DNA reads as TGTGCCAGCAGTTTATCGTCACAGGGGAGGTACGAGCAGTACTTC. This codes for CASSLSSQGRYEQYF. The rearrangement links TRBV27 to TRBJ2-7; D possibly corresponds to TRBD1 (7 bases). The CDR3 runs 15 residues. Trimming shortened V by 0 bases and J by 4 bases, and 13 bases separated the two germline ends. CDR1 MNHEY and CDR2 SMNVEV come from the germline V gene (reference sequence).

The chain recombines TRBV7-2 with TRBJ2-3; D unclear. The germline CDR1 and CDR2 sequences are SGHTA and FQGNSA. With 2 bases removed from V and 0 bases from J, the gap between germline ends came to 12 bases. The CDR3 totals 16 residues. The CDR3 coding sequence is TGTGCCAGCAGCTTACGGCGACCAGCTAGCACAGATACGCAGTATTTT. This sequence encodes CASSLRRPASTDTQYF.